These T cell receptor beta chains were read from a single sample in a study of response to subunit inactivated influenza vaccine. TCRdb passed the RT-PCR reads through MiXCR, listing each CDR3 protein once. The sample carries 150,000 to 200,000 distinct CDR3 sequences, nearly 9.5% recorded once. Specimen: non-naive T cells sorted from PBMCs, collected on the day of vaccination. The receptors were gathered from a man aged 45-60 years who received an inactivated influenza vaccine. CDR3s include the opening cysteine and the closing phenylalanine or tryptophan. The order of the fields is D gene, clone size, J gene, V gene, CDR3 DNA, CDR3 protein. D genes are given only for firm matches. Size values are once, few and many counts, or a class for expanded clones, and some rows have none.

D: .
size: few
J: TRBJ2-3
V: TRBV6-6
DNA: TGTGCCAGCAGTTACTCGACTCCAAATACGCAGTATTTT
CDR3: CASSYSTPNTQYF

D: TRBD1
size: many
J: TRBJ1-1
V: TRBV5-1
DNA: TGCGCCAGCAGCTTGAGAACGGGCAGGGGGCTTGGTGAAGCTTTCTTT
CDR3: CASSLRTGRGLGEAFF

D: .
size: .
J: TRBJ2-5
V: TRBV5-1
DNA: TGCGCCAGCAGGGGAGACGGAGAGACCCAGTACTTC
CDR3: CASRGDGETQYF

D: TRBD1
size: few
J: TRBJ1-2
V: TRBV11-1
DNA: TGTGCCAGCAGCCCTTTTCCCCAATTGGACAGGTCGCCGTTAGCTAACTATGGCTACACCTTC
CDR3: CASSPFPQLDRSPLANYGYTF

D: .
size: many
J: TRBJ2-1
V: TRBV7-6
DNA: TGTGCCAGCAGCTTAGTCACCGGCAAGGTATACAATGAGCAGTTCTTC
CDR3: CASSLVTGKVYNEQFF

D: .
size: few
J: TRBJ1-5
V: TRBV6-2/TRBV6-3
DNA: TGTGCCAGCAGTTACTTGGGGCGCAATCAGCCCCAGCATTTT
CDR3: CASSYLGRNQPQHF

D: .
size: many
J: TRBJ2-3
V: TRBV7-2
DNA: TGTGCCAGCAGCTCACTATCGGGGGCGACAGATACGCAGTATTTT
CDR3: CASSSLSGATDTQYF

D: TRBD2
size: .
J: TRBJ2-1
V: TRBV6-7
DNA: TGTGCCAGCAGCCAAGATGCTAGCGGGATATATGAGCAGTTCTTC
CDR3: CASSQDASGIYEQFF

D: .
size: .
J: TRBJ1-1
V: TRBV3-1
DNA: TGTGCCAGCAGTCGACTCAGGAACACTGAAGCTTTCTTT
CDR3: CASSRLRNTEAFF

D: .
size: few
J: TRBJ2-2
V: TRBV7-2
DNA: TGTGCCAGCAGAAAAAACGGGAGAACCGGGGAGCTGTTTTTT
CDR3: CASRKNGRTGELFF

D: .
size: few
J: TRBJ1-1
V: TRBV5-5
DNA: TGTGCCAGCAGAGAAGCCCTTGGGGGTTTTACTGAAGCTTTCTTT
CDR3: CASREALGGFTEAFF

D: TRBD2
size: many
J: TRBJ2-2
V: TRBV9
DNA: TGTGCCAGCAGCGTAGACGGGAGGACGAACACCGGGGAGCTGTTTTTT
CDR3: CASSVDGRTNTGELFF

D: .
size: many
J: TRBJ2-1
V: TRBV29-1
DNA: TGCAGCACCCAAATGGGGGGCAGGAAGCAGTTCTTC
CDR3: CSTQMGGRKQFF

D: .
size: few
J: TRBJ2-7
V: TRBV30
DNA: TGTGCCTGGTCGGGGGCTCACGAGCAGTACTTC
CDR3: CAWSGAHEQYF

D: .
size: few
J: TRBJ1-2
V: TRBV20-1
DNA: TGCAGTGCTTACTCCAGGGGTTTCAACTATGGCTACACCTTC
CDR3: CSAYSRGFNYGYTF

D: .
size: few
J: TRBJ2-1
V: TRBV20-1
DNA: TGCAGTGGCCACGATAGCAAGAACAATGAGCAGTTCTTC
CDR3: CSGHDSKNNEQFF

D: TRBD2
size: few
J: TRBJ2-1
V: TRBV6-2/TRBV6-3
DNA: TGTGCCAGCAGTTACTCGGGGCTAGCGGGAGTCTACAATGAGCAGTTCTTC
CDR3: CASSYSGLAGVYNEQFF

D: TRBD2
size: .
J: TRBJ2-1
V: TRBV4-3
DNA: TGCGCCAGCAGCCAAGATATCACAGCGGGAGGTTACAATGAGCAGTTCTTC
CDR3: CASSQDITAGGYNEQFF

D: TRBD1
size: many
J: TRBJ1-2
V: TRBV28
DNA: TGTGCCAGTTCAGAAACAGGGGGGGATGGCTACACCTTC
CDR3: CASSETGGDGYTF

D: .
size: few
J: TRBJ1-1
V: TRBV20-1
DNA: TGCAGTTCTCCTCGACCTGGGGGGACTGAAGCTTTCTTT
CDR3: CSSPRPGGTEAFF

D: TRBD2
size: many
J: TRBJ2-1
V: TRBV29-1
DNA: TGCAGCGTTGAACCGGGACTAGGGTCAGGTGAGCAGTTCTTC
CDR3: CSVEPGLGSGEQFF

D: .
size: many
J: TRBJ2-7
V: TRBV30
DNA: TGTGCCTGGAGTGTAGACGTATCACCGGGATACTCCTACGAGCAGTACTTC
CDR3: CAWSVDVSPGYSYEQYF

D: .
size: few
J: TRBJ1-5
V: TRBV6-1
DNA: TGTGCCAGCCGGACAAGAAGAATCAATCAGCCCCAGCATTTT
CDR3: CASRTRRINQPQHF

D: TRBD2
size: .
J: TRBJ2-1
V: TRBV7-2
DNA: TGTGCCAGCAGCTTTCTAGCGGGAGTCTATGAGCAGTTCTTC
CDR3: CASSFLAGVYEQFF

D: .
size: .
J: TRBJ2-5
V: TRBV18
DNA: TGTGCCAGCTCACCACGTGGGTACGGGGGTTACCAAGAGACCCAGTACTTC
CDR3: CASSPRGYGGYQETQYF

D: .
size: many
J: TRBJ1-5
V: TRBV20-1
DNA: TGCAGTGCTATAGAAGAGGAGGGGGGATGGCAGCCCCAGCATTTT
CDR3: CSAIEEEGGWQPQHF

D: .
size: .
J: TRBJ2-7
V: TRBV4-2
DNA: TGTGCCAGCCCCCTAGGGCCCGTCGAGAACGCCGAGCAGTACTTC
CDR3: CASPLGPVENAEQYF

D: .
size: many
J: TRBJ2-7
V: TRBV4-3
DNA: TGCGCCAGCAGCCAAGATTTTGGGGCCTTTCCCTACGAGCAGTACTTC
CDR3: CASSQDFGAFPYEQYF

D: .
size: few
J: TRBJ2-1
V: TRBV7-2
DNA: TGTGCCAGCAGCTTATGGGGGAGCCTTAAGTTCTTC
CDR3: CASSLWGSLKFF

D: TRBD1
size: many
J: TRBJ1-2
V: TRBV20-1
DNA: TGCAGTGCTAGTTCGGACAGGGCTAACTATGGCTACACCTTC
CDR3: CSASSDRANYGYTF

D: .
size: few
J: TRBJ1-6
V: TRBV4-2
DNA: TGTGCCAGCAGCCAAGAGAATAATTCACCCCTCCACTTT
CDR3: CASSQENNSPLHF

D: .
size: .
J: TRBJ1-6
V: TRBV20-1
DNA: TGCAGTGCTAGAGAGCCCGATCGGAATAAAGGACCCCTCCACTTT
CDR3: CSAREPDRNKGPLHF

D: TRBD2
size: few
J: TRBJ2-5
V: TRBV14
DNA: TGTGCCAGCAGCCAAGATTACTCGACTAGCGGACTCCAAGAGACCCAGTACTTC
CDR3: CASSQDYSTSGLQETQYF

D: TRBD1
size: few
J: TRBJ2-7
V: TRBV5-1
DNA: TGCGCCAGCAGCTTGTTCCGGGACAGGGCAAACTACGAGCAGTACTTC
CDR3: CASSLFRDRANYEQYF

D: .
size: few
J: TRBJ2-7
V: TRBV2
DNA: TGTGCCAGCAGTGAACGCCGCTACGAGCAGTACTTC
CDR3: CASSERRYEQYF

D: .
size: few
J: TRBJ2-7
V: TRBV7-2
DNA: TGTGCCAGCAGCTTTGACAGTAATCTTTACGAGCAGTACTTC
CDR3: CASSFDSNLYEQYF

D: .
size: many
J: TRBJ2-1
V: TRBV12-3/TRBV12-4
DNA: TGTGCCAGCAGTTTAGTGGGACAAAATGAGCAGTTCTTC
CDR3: CASSLVGQNEQFF

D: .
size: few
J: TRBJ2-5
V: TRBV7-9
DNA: TGTGCCAGCAGCTTACGGCTCCTCGGGGAGACCCAGTACTTC
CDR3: CASSLRLLGETQYF

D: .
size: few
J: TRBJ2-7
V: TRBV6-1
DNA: TGTGCCAGCAGTGTCTCACAGGGCGTGTACGAGCAGTACTTC
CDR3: CASSVSQGVYEQYF

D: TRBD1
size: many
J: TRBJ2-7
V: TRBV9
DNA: TGTGCCAGCAGCGTAGAAGGACAGGGGAACGAGCAGTACTTC
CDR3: CASSVEGQGNEQYF

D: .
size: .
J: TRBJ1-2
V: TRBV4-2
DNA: TGTGCCAGCAGCATTTCCGGGACTAACTATGGCTACACCTTC
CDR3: CASSISGTNYGYTF

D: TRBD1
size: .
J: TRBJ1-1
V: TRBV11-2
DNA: TGTGCCAGCAGCTTATCTCCGGGACAGGGGGTTTTCTTT
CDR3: CASSLSPGQGVFF

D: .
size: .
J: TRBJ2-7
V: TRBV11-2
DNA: TGTGCCAGCAGCTTAGGAGGGACAGGGGGACTAGCGGACCGCTACGAGCAGTACTTC
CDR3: CASSLGGTGGLADRYEQYF

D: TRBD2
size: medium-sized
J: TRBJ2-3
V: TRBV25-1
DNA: TGTGCCAGCAGTGACGGGGTAGCGGGGGGGGACACAGATACGCAGTATTTT
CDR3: CASSDGVAGGDTDTQYF